The 15 T cell receptor beta chains reported below all come from one sample, sequenced in a study of memory CD4+ T cells and cytomegalovirus serostatus. Some clones are missing from TCRdb's copy, which holds only in-frame ones; the method was immunoSEQ multiplex PCR. Of about 61,000 clones in the sample, approximately 78% were seen once. Single viable CD3+CD4+CD8-CD45RO+ cells were sorted as the memory CD4+ T cells. Sequenced: memory CD4+ T cells from blood. These TCRs come from an adult in good health and CMV-seronegative.

This chain connects TRBV5-1 to TRBJ2-5; D unclear. CDR1 is SGHRS and CDR2 is YFSETQ in the germline V gene. Between the trimmed V and J ends, which lost 0 bases and 7 bases, there was a span of 4 bases. The CDR3 has 11 amino acids. The chain's CDR3 is CASSLGGTQYF. CDR3 in DNA: TGCGCCAGCAGCTTGGGGGGGACCCAGTACTTC.

A single count supports this clone. The chain combines TRBV2 with TRBJ2-5; unclear D gene. Trimming left V 7 bases short and J 1 base short, with 13 bases between. Germline V gene data show CDR1 as SNHLY and CDR2 as FYNNEI. The CDR3 spans 14 residues. The CDR3 coding sequence is TGTGCCAGCACGGGCTCTAGAAGCCAAGAGACCCAGTACTTC. As protein: CASTGSRSQETQYF.

CDR3 loop: CASTSARPYNSPLHF. CDR3 nucleotides: TGTGCCAGCACCTCAGCACGTCCGTATAATTCACCCCTCCACTTT. This rearrangement joins TRBV28 to TRBJ1-6; D unresolved. The CDR3 is made up of 15 amino acids. Germline V gene lookup returns CDR1 MDHEN and CDR2 SYDVKM. Deletions cut 7 bases from V and 4 bases from J, with 14 bases between. The full variable domain, completed using reference TRBV28 and TRBJ1-6, is DVKVTQSSRYLVKRTGEKVFLECVQDMDHENMFWYRQDPGLGLRLIYFSYDVKMKEKGDIPEGYSVSREKKERFSLILESASTNQTSMYLCASTSARPYNSPLHFGNGTRLTVT.

The genes are TRBV19 and TRBJ1-5; 8 bases fit TRBD1. With 5 bases clipped from V and 3 bases from J, the junction kept 3 bases outside the gene matches. Germline V gene data show CDR1 as LNHDA and CDR2 as SQIVND (reference sequence). This CDR3 is built from 14 residues. CDR3 residues: CASSGQGVNQPQHF. The CDR3 DNA reads TGTGCCAGTAGTGGACAGGGTGTCAATCAGCCCCAGCATTTT.

There are a few counts of this clone. The chain employs TRBV2 and TRBJ2-7; a possible D gene is TRBD2 (5 bases). The CDR3 has 12 amino acids. V shed 10 bases and J shed 0 bases, with 10 bases lying between them. Looked up from germline, CDR1 is SNHLY and CDR2 is FYNNEI. The CDR3 DNA sequence: TGTGCCATCGGGGAGAGCTCCTACGAGCAGTACTTC. It codes for CAIGESSYEQYF.

The table lists this clone with a count of one. The chain couples TRBV19 to TRBJ2-2; TRBD2 matches 10 bases. The V gene end was trimmed by 6 bases and the J gene end by 4 bases; junction bases not matched to a gene: 8. This CDR3 comprises 16 residues. CDR1 is LNHDA and CDR2 is SQIVND in the germline V gene (reference sequence). CDR3 sequence reads: CASRLIAGGGTGELFF. Here the CDR3 DNA reads TGTGCCAGTAGGCTAATAGCGGGGGGCGGCACCGGGGAGCTGTTTTTT.

The rearrangement links TRBV6-1 to TRBJ2-3, with 11 bases matching TRBD2. V shed 4 bases and J 2 bases; nucleotides not matched to a gene: 8. CDR1 MNHNS and CDR2 SASEGT come from the germline V gene. The CDR3 has 17 amino acids. The DNA for the CDR3 is TGTGCCAGCAGTGGACTAGCGGGGCCTACCTCCACAGATACGCAGTATTTT. Amino acid sequence: CASSGLAGPTSTDTQYF.

The chain is built from TRBV7-8 and TRBJ2-6, with TRBD2 identical over 8 bases. With V trimmed by 7 bases and J by 2 bases, 7 bases remained unmatched. This CDR3 is built from 16 residues. The germline V gene has CDR1 SGHVS and CDR2 FQNEAQ. The DNA for the CDR3 is TGTGCCAGCACCCCTACCGGGGGGGCTGGGGCCAACGTCCTGACTTTC. Translated: CASTPTGGAGANVLTF.

The chain carries TRBV19 and TRBJ2-5, with 13 bases identical to TRBD2. V shed 4 bases and J 5 bases; nucleotides not matched to a gene: 7. Germline CDR1 reads LNHDA; CDR2 reads SQIVND (reference sequence). The CDR3 consists of 16 residues. The CDR3 protein is CASSTAGLAGVETQYF. The CDR3 region has the DNA TGTGCCAGTAGTACCGCCGGACTAGCGGGAGTGGAGACCCAGTACTTC.

The CDR3 DNA reads TGTGCCAGCAGCCGCATACAAGTCGGAGCAACCCAGTACTTC. This codes for CASSRIQVGATQYF. The gene calls are TRBV5-6 and TRBJ2-5; D not certain. The germline V gene has CDR1 SGHDT and CDR2 YYEEEE. V was trimmed by 4 bases and J by 8 bases, leaving 18 bases between them. This CDR3 contains 14 residues.

The chain joins TRBV6-1 to TRBJ2-1, with D possibly called TRBD1 or TRBD2 (7 bases each). The CDR3 has 12 amino acids. The V end lost 6 bases, the J end lost 10 bases, and 13 bases lay between the germline ends. Germline CDR1 reads MNHNS; CDR2 reads SASEGT. This CDR3 reads CASRGGGGEQFF. In nucleotides, the CDR3 is TGTGCCAGCAGGGGAGGGGGCGGGGAGCAGTTCTTC.

The chain uses TRBV28 and TRBJ2-2; no clear D. The CDR3 spans 15 residues. CDR1 MDHEN and CDR2 SYDVKM come from the germline V gene. V was pared by 2 bases and J by 0 bases, with 7 bases between. The CDR3 spells CASSLGGTNTGELFF. In nucleotides, the CDR3 is TGTGCCAGCAGTTTAGGTGGGACGAACACCGGGGAGCTGTTTTTT.

The V and J genes are TRBV7-2 and TRBJ1-2; 8 nucleotides match TRBD1. CDR1 is SGHTA and CDR2 is FQGNSA in the germline V gene. Trimming took 5 bases from V and 8 from J; bases not matched to a gene: 10. The CDR3 covers 14 residues. The CDR3 region has the DNA TGTGCCAGCAGCCCCCGGCGGACAGGGAGCGGCTACACCTTC. It specifies CASSPRRTGSGYTF.

This clone was observed a handful of times. This chain links TRBV30 with TRBJ1-1, with D perhaps TRBD1 (5 bases). V gave up 3 bases and J gave up 1 base, with 9 bases separating them. The CDR3 runs to 13 residues. Germline CDR1 reads GTSNPN; CDR2 reads SVGIG (reference sequence). The CDR3: CAWRRGTNTEAFF. The DNA for the CDR3 is TGTGCCTGGAGGAGGGGAACGAACACTGAAGCTTTCTTT.

V usage is TRBV6-6 and J usage is TRBJ1-1; no clear D gene. This CDR3 is built from 13 residues. Germline V lookup: CDR1 MNHNY, CDR2 SVGAGI (reference sequence). The V end was cut by 5 bases, the J end by 5 bases, with 12 bases between. The CDR3 loop is CASSVREGTEAFF. CDR3 in DNA: TGTGCCAGCAGTGTGCGGGAAGGGACTGAAGCTTTCTTT.